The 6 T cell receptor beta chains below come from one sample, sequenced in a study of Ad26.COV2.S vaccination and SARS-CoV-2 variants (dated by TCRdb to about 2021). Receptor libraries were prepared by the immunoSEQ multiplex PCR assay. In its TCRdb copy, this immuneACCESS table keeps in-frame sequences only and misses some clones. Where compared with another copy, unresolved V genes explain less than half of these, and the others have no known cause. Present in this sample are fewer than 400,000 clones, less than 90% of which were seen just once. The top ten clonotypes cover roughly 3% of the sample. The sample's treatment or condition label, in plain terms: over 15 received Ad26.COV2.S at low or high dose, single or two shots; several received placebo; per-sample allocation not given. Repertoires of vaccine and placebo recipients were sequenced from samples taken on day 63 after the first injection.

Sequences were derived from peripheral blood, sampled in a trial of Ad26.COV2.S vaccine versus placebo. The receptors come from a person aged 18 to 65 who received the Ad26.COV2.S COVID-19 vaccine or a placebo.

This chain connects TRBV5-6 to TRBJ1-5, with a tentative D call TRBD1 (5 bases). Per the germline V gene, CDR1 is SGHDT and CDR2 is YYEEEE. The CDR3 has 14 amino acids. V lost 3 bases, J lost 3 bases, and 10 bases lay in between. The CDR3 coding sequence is TGTGCCAGCAGCTCCGGGGGGATCAATCAGCCCCAGCATTTT. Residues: CASSSGGINQPQHF.

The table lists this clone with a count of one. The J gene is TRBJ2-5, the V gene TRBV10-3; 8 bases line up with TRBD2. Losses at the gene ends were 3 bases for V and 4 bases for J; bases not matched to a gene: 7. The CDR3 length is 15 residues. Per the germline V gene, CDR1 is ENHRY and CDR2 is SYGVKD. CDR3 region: CAISDPSGQSETQYF. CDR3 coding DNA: TGTGCCATCAGTGATCCTAGCGGGCAGTCAGAGACCCAGTACTTC.

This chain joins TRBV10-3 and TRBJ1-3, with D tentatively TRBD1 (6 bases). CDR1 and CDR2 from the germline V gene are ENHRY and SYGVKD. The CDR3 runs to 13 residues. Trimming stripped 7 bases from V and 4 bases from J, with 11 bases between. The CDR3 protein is CAITSGEGNTIYF. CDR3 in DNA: TGTGCCATCACTTCAGGGGAAGGAAACACCATATATTTT.

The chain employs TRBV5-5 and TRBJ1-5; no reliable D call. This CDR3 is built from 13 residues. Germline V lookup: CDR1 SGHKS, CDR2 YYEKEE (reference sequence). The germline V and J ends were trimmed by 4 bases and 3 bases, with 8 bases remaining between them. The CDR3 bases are TGTGCCAGCAGCCCAGGTTACAATCAGCCCCAGCATTTT. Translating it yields CASSPGYNQPQHF.

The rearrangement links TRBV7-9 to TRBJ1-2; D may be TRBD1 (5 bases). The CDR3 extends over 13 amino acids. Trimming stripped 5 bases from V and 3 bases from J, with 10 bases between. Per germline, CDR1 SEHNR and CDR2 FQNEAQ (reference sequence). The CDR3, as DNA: TGTGCCAGCAGCGTCAGGGAAGACTATGGCTACACCTTC. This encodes CASSVREDYGYTF.

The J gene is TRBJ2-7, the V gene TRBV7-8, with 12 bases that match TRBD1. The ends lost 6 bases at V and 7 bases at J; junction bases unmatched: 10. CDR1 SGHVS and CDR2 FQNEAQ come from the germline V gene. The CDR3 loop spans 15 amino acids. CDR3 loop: CASRKRGQGAWEQYF. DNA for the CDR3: TGTGCCAGCAGGAAGCGGGGACAGGGGGCCTGGGAGCAGTACTTC.